The clone carrying this T cell receptor (beta chain) was recorded many times. This sample was taken from a study of CD8 T cells in ankylosing spondylitis. The germline V and J ends were trimmed by 5 bases and 1 base, with 8 bases remaining between them. The CDR3 is made up of 13 amino acids. TCRdb reanalysed the 5' RACE reads using MiXCR and keeps one entry per CDR3 protein. This sample has 200,000 to 250,000 distinct CDR3 sequences; roughly 25% occur once, and the top ten carry more than 6.5%. The clonotype was recovered from a male donor with ankylosing spondylitis or in good health (not recorded which). The chain joins TRBV12-3 or TRBV12-4 to TRBJ1-1; D gene uncertain. Sequenced material: blood, either unsorted or a sorted T cell fraction (not recorded which). The DNA of the CDR3 is TGTGCCAGCAGTCCCCGGGGGAACACTGAAGCTTTCTTT. Residues: CASSPRGNTEAFF.